This T cell receptor (beta chain) stems from a study of blood T cells in healthy people across ages. Combining a sample-barcoded 5' primer with a J-beta primer mix, a second PCR ran for roughly 7 to 11 cycles. A single record per CDR3 protein comes from TCRdb applying MiXCR to the 5' RACE reads. The sample has about 970,000 distinct CDR3 sequences; roughly 51% are singletons. The sequenced sample consisted of blood. This clonotype was sampled from a woman in her sixties or seventies in good health.

The CDR3 loop is CSVSTSGSGEEQYF. CDR3 nucleotides: TGCAGCGTTTCCACTAGCGGGAGTGGGGAGGAGCAGTACTTC. The V and J genes are TRBV29-1 and TRBJ2-7; 11 bases line up with TRBD2. Losses at the gene ends were 5 bases for V and 7 bases for J; bases not matched to a gene: 10. The CDR3 length is 14 residues. Germline loops: CDR1 SQVTM, CDR2 ANQGSEA.